Listed below are T cell receptor beta chains from one sample, sequenced in a study of CD8+ T cells in alopecia areata. Here immunoSEQ multiplex PCR was the method, and the copy in TCRdb shows in-frame clones only, minus some. This sample has about 220,000 clones, with more than 45% found just once. The sample here was CD4+ T cells sorted from blood, taken at week 4, from a patient treated with tofacitinib. Every receptor here comes from a human donor with alopecia areata. The CDR3 runs from the conserved cysteine through the conserved F or W. The D gene is left open where the match is weak. Clone size is not always given. Where it is, it says once, few, many or a class for expanded clones.

v_gene	d_gene	abundance	len	j_gene	CDR3nt	CDR3aa
TRBV29-1	TRBD1	once	13	TRBJ2-7	TGCAGCGTTGGAGAGGACAGGGGGACCGAGCAGTACTTC	CSVGEDRGTEQYF
TRBV29-1	.	.	9	TRBJ2-1	TGCAGCGTTGACGTTGAGCAGTTCTTC	CSVDVEQFF
TRBV29-1	.	.	14	TRBJ2-1	TGCAGCGTAGGGGTGGAAGACAACCTGCCTGAGCAGTTCTTC	CSVGVEDNLPEQFF
TRBV4-3	TRBD1	.	21	TRBJ1-4	TGCGCCAGCAGCCCGGAAATCCTTGGACAGGGTCGAATCGCAACTAATGAAAAACTGTTTTTT	CASSPEILGQGRIATNEKLFF
TRBV12-5	TRBD1	once	14	TRBJ1-2	TGTGCTAGTGGTATAAGACAGGGCGTCCTTGGCTACACCTTC	CASGIRQGVLGYTF
TRBV6-5	.	few	14	TRBJ2-3	TGTGCCAGCAGTTGGGGGGTCTCCACAGATACGCAGTATTTT	CASSWGVSTDTQYF
TRBV4-1	.	few	15	TRBJ1-2	TGCGCCAGCAGCCAAGGACTCACTGCTAACTATGGCTACACCTTC	CASSQGLTANYGYTF
TRBV29-1	.	few	13	TRBJ1-1	TGCAGCGTTGTTAGGCGCATGAACACTGAAGCTTTCTTT	CSVVRRMNTEAFF
TRBV10-3	.	.	13	TRBJ2-5	TGTGCCATCACCAGATCAGGAGAAGAGACCCAGTACTTC	CAITRSGEETQYF
TRBV29-1	.	.	14	TRBJ1-2	TGCAGCGTTTTTACGGAATGGGATAACTATGGCTACACCTTC	CSVFTEWDNYGYTF
TRBV5-5	.	.	15	TRBJ1-1	TGTGCCAGCAGCCGCGAGGGCTTTTCGAACACTGAAGCTTTCTTT	CASSREGFSNTEAFF
TRBV7-7	.	.	13	TRBJ2-3	TGTGCCAGCAGCTTAACCGGCACAGATACGCAGTATTTT	CASSLTGTDTQYF
TRBV18	.	.	14	TRBJ1-1	TGTGCCAGCTCACCAAAATCTGGGCGAGTTGAAGCTTTCTTT	CASSPKSGRVEAFF
TRBV7-9	.	.	14	TRBJ2-1	TGTGCCAGCAGCCCTCGGAGTCACGGCTATGAGCAGTTCTTC	CASSPRSHGYEQFF
TRBV5-1	TRBD2	once	15	TRBJ2-1	TGCGCCAGCAGCCCGTTAGCGGGCGTCTTGGATGAGCAGTTCTTC	CASSPLAGVLDEQFF
TRBV30	.	.	15	TRBJ2-1	TGTGCCTGGAGACGCGGGGGCCCGATTTTTGATGAGCAGTTCTTC	CAWRRGGPIFDEQFF
TRBV7-2	.	many	13	TRBJ1-4	TGTGCCAGCAGCCGCCCGACTAATGAAAAACTGTTTTTT	CASSRPTNEKLFF
TRBV5-6	.	.	14	TRBJ2-3	TGTGCCAGCAGCTCCGGAACTAGCACAGATACGCAGTATTTT	CASSSGTSTDTQYF